A single sample is the source of the 26 T cell receptor beta chains below, sequenced in a study of PD-L1 blockade in urothelial cancer. Time point here: peripheral blood 6 weeks after treatment start. Here immunoSEQ multiplex PCR was the method, and the copy in TCRdb shows in-frame clones only, minus some. There are around 66,000 clones in the sample; approximately 91% occur only once, and around 11% lies in the top ten. Sequencing used PBMCs, obtained around atezolizumab (anti-PD-L1) treatment. These receptors were taken from a man aged 55-75 years with urothelial cancer.

This clone has just one count. The chain employs TRBV7-3 and TRBJ1-1; no reliable D call. With 1 base removed from V and 7 bases from J, the gap between germline ends came to 10 bases. Germline loops: CDR1 SGHTA, CDR2 FQGTGA. The CDR3 consists of 13 residues. The CDR3 bases are TGTGCCAGCAGCTTAATGGCAGAGGGTGAAGCTTTCTTT. It encodes CASSLMAEGEAFF.

CDR3 residues: CASSLYRDSKTILFF. The CDR3 DNA reads as TGTGCCAGCAGCTTATACCGGGACAGCAAGACGATACTGTTTTTT. This sequence joins TRBV7-9 and TRBJ1-4, with 7 bases lining up with TRBD1. Losses at the gene ends were 2 bases for V and 13 bases for J; bases not matched to a gene: 13. This CDR3 region has 15 residues. Germline V CDR1 and CDR2: SEHNR, FQNEAQ (reference sequence).

The chain has TRBV7-3 and TRBJ1-2, with a tentative D call TRBD1 (6 bases). The CDR3 sequence is 14 residues long. The V end lost 3 bases, the J end lost 4 bases, and 12 bases lay between the germline ends. Per the germline V gene, CDR1 is SGHTA and CDR2 is FQGTGA. CDR3 amino acids: CASSLAGETYGYTF. CDR3 nucleotide sequence: TGTGCCAGCAGCTTGGCAGGGGAAACCTATGGCTACACCTTC.

This chain uses TRBV5-1 with TRBJ1-2; 8 nucleotides line up with TRBD1. V lost 0 bases to trimming and J lost 2 bases; unmatched junction nucleotides: 3. This CDR3 region has 15 residues. Per germline, CDR1 SGHRS and CDR2 YFSETQ. This CDR3 reads CASSLARDRNYGYTF. In DNA, the CDR3 is TGCGCCAGCAGCTTGGCTAGGGACAGGAACTATGGCTACACCTTC.

By share of the sample, this clone is medium-sized. The chain has TRBV13 and TRBJ1-2; D perhaps matches TRBD1 (6 bases). CDR1 is PRHDT, CDR2 FYEKMQ, per germline (reference sequence). The CDR3 is 16 amino acids. Trimming took off 0 bases at V and 4 bases at J, with 15 bases between the two ends. CDR3 bases: TGTGCCAGCAGCTTAGGTACAGGGTCGGGGTTCTATGGCTACACCTTC. The encoded protein is CASSLGTGSGFYGYTF.

The V and J genes are TRBV27 and TRBJ2-3; 8 positions match TRBD2. Unmatched junction bases numbered 17, after V lost 5 bases and J lost 7 bases. The CDR3 consists of 17 residues. Germline V gene lookup returns CDR1 MNHEY and CDR2 SMNVEV (reference sequence). This CDR3 reads CASSPLYVSGTGNTQYF. CDR3 DNA: TGTGCCAGCAGTCCGCTATATGTTAGCGGGACCGGAAATACGCAGTATTTT.

The V and J genes are TRBV28 and TRBJ2-3; TRBD2 aligns across 7 bases. The CDR3 contains 17 residues. Unmatched junction bases numbered 8, after V lost 2 bases and J lost 0 bases. Germline V gene lookup returns CDR1 MDHEN and CDR2 SYDVKM. The CDR3 sequence: CASSLPPSGVSTDTQYF. The DNA of the CDR3 is TGTGCCAGCAGTTTACCTCCAAGCGGGGTTAGCACAGATACGCAGTATTTT.

The V call is TRBV7-2, the J call TRBJ2-3; no clear D. The CDR3 has 12 amino acids. V gave up 6 bases and J gave up 4 bases, with 8 bases separating them. Looked up from germline, CDR1 is SGHTA and CDR2 is FQGNSA. The CDR3 spells CASSSSADTQYF. In nucleotides, the CDR3 is TGTGCCAGCAGTAGTAGTGCAGATACGCAGTATTTT.

The J gene is TRBJ1-5, the V gene TRBV30, with TRBD1 matching over 10 bases. The junction had 3 bases not matched to a gene; V was cut back by 0 bases and J by 7 bases. Germline-derived CDR1 and CDR2 are GTSNPN and SVGIG (reference sequence). This CDR3 contains 14 residues. CDR3 residues: CAWSVGQGMQPQHF. Written as DNA, the CDR3 is TGTGCCTGGAGTGTGGGACAGGGGATGCAGCCCCAGCATTTT.

This rearrangement joins TRBV18 to TRBJ1-3; no reliable D call. Looked up from germline, CDR1 is KGHSH and CDR2 is LQKENI. The CDR3 has 15 residues. The V gene lost 0 bases and the J gene lost 7 bases, with 13 bases spanning the gap. Written as DNA, the CDR3 is TGTGCCAGCTCACCACCTGCTGGGCTCTCGAACACCATATATTTT. Amino acids: CASSPPAGLSNTIYF.

The chain carries TRBV5-1 and TRBJ2-3; 14 bases fit TRBD2. Per the germline V gene, CDR1 is SGHRS and CDR2 is YFSETQ. The V segment lost 0 bases and the J segment 0 bases; nucleotides outside the gene matches: 9. The CDR3 covers 20 residues. The CDR3 is CASSLGRGLAGGTSTDTQYF. In nucleotides, the CDR3 is TGCGCCAGCAGCTTGGGGCGAGGACTAGCGGGAGGTACTAGCACAGATACGCAGTATTTT. Filled out from reference TRBV5-1 and TRBJ2-3, the complete variable domain reads KAGVTQTPRYLIKTRGQQVTLSCSPISGHRSVSWYQQTPGQGLQFLFEYFSETQRNKGNFPGRFSGRQFSNSRSEMNVSTLELGDSALYLCASSLGRGLAGGTSTDTQYFGPGTRLTVL.

The chain joins TRBV6-6 to TRBJ2-1, with 8 positions matching TRBD2. V dropped 6 bases and J dropped 3; count of bases not matched to a gene: 10. CDR1 MNHNY and CDR2 SVGAGI come from the germline V gene (reference sequence). The CDR3 covers 16 residues. The CDR3 region is CASSIPPSGYYNEQFF. CDR3 DNA sequence: TGTGCCAGCAGCATTCCCCCTAGCGGGTACTACAATGAGCAGTTCTTC.

CDR3 nucleotides: TGTGCCGTGGGGACTAGCGGGGCTTCATACGAGCAGTACTTC. Translation gives CAVGTSGASYEQYF. This sequence joins TRBV5-4 and TRBJ2-7, with TRBD2 matching over 13 bases. The germline CDR1 and CDR2 sequences are SGHNT and YYREEE (reference sequence). The CDR3 loop spans 14 amino acids. The junction had 8 bases not matched to a gene; V was cut back by 10 bases and J by 4 bases. The variable domain in full, completed from reference TRBV5-4 and TRBJ2-7, reads ETGVTQSPTHLIKTRGQQVTLRCSSQSGHNTVSWYQQALGQGPQFIFQYYREEENGRGNFPPRFSGLQFPNYSSELNVNALELDDSALYLCAVGTSGASYEQYFGPGTRLTVT.

The chain uses TRBV5-5 and TRBJ2-7; maybe TRBD1 (5 bases). CDR3 length: 13 residues. V dropped 1 base and J dropped 2 bases, with 7 bases sitting between them. Germline CDR1 is SGHKS and CDR2 is YYEKEE (reference sequence). The CDR3 sequence: CASSLKGAYEQYF. As DNA, the CDR3 is TGTGCCAGCAGCTTGAAAGGGGCCTACGAGCAGTACTTC. Complete variable domain (other parts from reference TRBV5-5 and TRBJ2-7): DAGVTQSPTHLIKTRGQQVTLRCSPISGHKSVSWYQQVLGQGPQFIFQYYEKEERGRGNFPDRFSARQFPNYSSELNVNALLLGDSALYLCASSLKGAYEQYFGPGTRLTVT.

This rearrangement joins TRBV28 to TRBJ1-3; 8 nucleotides match TRBD1. The CDR3 has 16 amino acids. Trimming at V came to 5 bases and at J to 2 bases, leaving 8 bases not matched to a gene. Germline assignment: CDR1 MDHEN and CDR2 SYDVKM. CDR3 nucleotide sequence: TGTGCCAGCAGTCCTCGGACAGGGAGCACTGGAAACACCATATATTTT. This translates into CASSPRTGSTGNTIYF.

This sequence joins TRBV7-9 and TRBJ2-7; D call uncertain. There are 15 residues in the CDR3. V lost 5 bases and J 0 bases, leaving 14 bases between the germline ends. From germline, CDR1 is SEHNR and CDR2 FQNEAQ (reference sequence). CDR3: CASSPLVRHSYEQYF. In nucleotides, the CDR3 is TGTGCCAGCAGCCCGCTCGTGCGTCACTCCTACGAGCAGTACTTC.

This clone is a singleton in its sample. The rearrangement uses TRBV11-3 and TRBJ2-5, with D maybe TRBD2 (5 bases). V dropped 1 base and J dropped 7 bases, with 10 bases sitting between them. The CDR3 is 13 amino acids. In germline, CDR1 is SGHNT, CDR2 YENEEA. DNA for the CDR3: TGTGCCAGCAGCTTAGTCGGGGTTGGGACCCAGTACTTC. Translating gives CASSLVGVGTQYF.

This chain connects TRBV5-1 to TRBJ2-5; 9 bases align to TRBD1. The CDR3 is made up of 15 amino acids. V trimming: 9 bases; J trimming: 4 bases; junction bases outside the gene matches: 13. Germline V gene sequence: CDR1 SGHRS, CDR2 YFSETQ. The CDR3 bases are TGCGCCACCCTACGCACAGGGGGCGAAGGAGAGACCCAGTACTTC. This sequence encodes CATLRTGGEGETQYF.

The chain joins TRBV5-4 to TRBJ1-1; no reliable D call. The CDR3 totals 12 residues. Deletions cut 2 bases from V and 3 bases from J, with 5 bases between. From germline, CDR1 is SGHNT and CDR2 YYREEE (reference sequence). The CDR3 protein is CASSFRDTEAFF. The CDR3 DNA reads as TGTGCCAGCAGCTTCCGGGACACTGAAGCTTTCTTT.

The rearrangement joins TRBV5-5 to TRBJ2-2; D is perhaps TRBD2 (5 bases). CDR3 length: 14 amino acids. V was trimmed by 2 bases and J by 4 bases, leaving 9 bases between them. Per the germline V gene, CDR1 is SGHKS and CDR2 is YYEKEE (reference sequence). The CDR3 is CASSFEGVTGELFF. DNA for the CDR3: TGTGCCAGCAGCTTTGAGGGTGTCACCGGGGAGCTGTTTTTT.

V gene TRBV14 combines with J gene TRBJ1-1; 7 positions match TRBD1. The length of the CDR3 is 14 residues. J was trimmed by 0 bases and V by 4 bases; bases with no gene match: 2. Germline assignment: CDR1 SGHDN and CDR2 FVKESK. CDR3 protein: CASSPGQMNTEAFF. The CDR3 DNA reads TGTGCCAGCAGCCCGGGACAGATGAACACTGAAGCTTTCTTT.

The rearrangement links TRBV7-8 to TRBJ1-1; TRBD1 matches 7 bases. The CDR3 length is 16 residues. V dropped 5 bases and J dropped 3; count of bases not matched to a gene: 12. Germline V lookup: CDR1 SGHVS, CDR2 FQNEAQ. The CDR3 sequence is CASSNQQTGWDTEAFF. The CDR3 DNA sequence: TGTGCCAGCAGCAACCAACAGACAGGGTGGGACACTGAAGCTTTCTTT.

The chain is built from TRBV11-2 and TRBJ2-5; 11 bases agree with TRBD1. The CDR3 has 15 amino acids. Trimming removed 7 bases from V and 5 bases from J; junction bases left unmatched: 9. Germline assignment: CDR1 SGHAT and CDR2 FQNNGV. DNA of the CDR3: TGTGCCAGCACCGGTGGACAGGGGGCCTGGGAGACCCAGTACTTC. As protein: CASTGGQGAWETQYF.

The rearrangement links TRBV11-2 to TRBJ1-2; perhaps TRBD1 as D (5 bases). This CDR3 has 14 amino acids. V lost 4 bases, J lost 4 bases, and 13 bases lay in between. Per the germline V gene, CDR1 is SGHAT and CDR2 is FQNNGV. The CDR3 loop is CASSSSRAVYGYTF. In DNA form, the CDR3 reads TGTGCCAGCAGCTCCAGCAGGGCCGTCTATGGCTACACCTTC.

V gene TRBV9 combines with J gene TRBJ2-1; D may be TRBD2 (5 bases). The CDR3 loop spans 15 amino acids. V gave up 0 bases and J gave up 2 bases, with 9 bases separating them. CDR1 and CDR2 (germline): SGDLS, YYNGEE. The CDR3 coding sequence is TGTGCCAGCAGCGTAGCCGGGAATACCTACAATGAGCAGTTCTTC. Its translation: CASSVAGNTYNEQFF.

The V and J genes are TRBV20-1 and TRBJ2-5, with 9 bases that match TRBD1. Germline assignment: CDR1 DFQATT and CDR2 SNEGSKA (reference sequence). The CDR3 has 11 residues. CDR3 in DNA: TGCAGCGGACAGGGGAGGGAGACCCAGTACTTC. Amino acids: CSGQGRETQYF.